This T cell receptor beta chain appears in the sequencing data of a study of shared clonotypes between healthy human individuals. Overall study results and limits: Only blood samples were collected, and tissue repertoires likely differ. The study found approximately 5% of naive CD4 clonotypes shared across a few donors. Non-shared clonotypes had lower generation probabilities than those shared by all four donors.

Trimming shortened V by 5 bases and J by 3 bases, and 14 bases separated the two germline ends. The germline gives CDR1 SGHVS, CDR2 FQNEAQ. CDR3 length: 15 residues. Naive CD4+ cells were CD45RA-selected; the remaining cells were memory. Worth noting for this clone: Its target is not known.

Clones were sequenced by immunoSEQ multiplex PCR, and TCRdb holds only the in-frame ones, with some missing. The profile shows 950,000 to 1,100,000 clones, around three quarters of them singletons. V gene TRBV7-8 combines with J gene TRBJ1-3, with D tentatively TRBD1 (6 bases). Material for sequencing was memory CD4+ T cells from PBMCs. Subset indicated: CD45RA-negative fraction. This TCR derives from a man aged 18 to 35 in good health. Some clones in this sample may be carry-over from other donors' samples. In DNA, the CDR3 is TGTGCCAGCAGCCCAACAGGGTTGGGTGGAAACACCATATATTTT. Its protein product is CASSPTGLGGNTIYF.